The sequence of this T cell receptor (beta chain) was determined in a study of graft-versus-host responses after intestinal transplantation. Study-wide results and caveats: GvH clones turned up in recipient marrow; some had shown up first in ileum or blood.

Per germline, CDR1 LGHNA and CDR2 YNFKEQ. This CDR3 has 15 amino acids. V was shortened by 3 bases and J by 3 bases, with 14 bases between the two germline ends. Sequenced by immunoSEQ multiplex PCR; TCRdb stores in-frame clones only, minus some. The sample records 12,000 to 15,000 clones, around 96% being singletons. In regard to this clone: Its specificity is unknown.

The V and J genes are TRBV4-2 and TRBJ2-5; D uncertain. This specimen was PBMCs, taken 9 days after transplant. This clonotype was sampled from a human patient who received an intestinal transplant, so some T cells may come from the graft donor. CDR3 coding DNA: TGTGCCAGCAGCCATGGGTACCTGACGGAAGAGACCCAGTACTTC. Translating it yields CASSHGYLTEETQYF.